One sample yielded the 9 T cell receptor beta chains listed below, sequenced in a study of T cell repertoires in cytomegalovirus infection. These receptors' targets are unknown. Via MiXCR, TCRdb re-called the reads, giving one row per CDR3 protein. The sample yields roughly 920,000 distinct CDR3 sequences, approximately 31% seen once. This material consisted of cultured CD8+ T cells from PBMCs, taken from culture after CMV antigen stimulation. The receptors stem from a human donor in good health (CMV status not recorded). Some clones in this sample may be carry-over from other donors' samples.

In this sample, this clonotype turned up many times. This chain joins TRBV7-2 and TRBJ1-6; weak D call: TRBD1 (6 bases). Germline V lookup: CDR1 SGHTA, CDR2 FQGNSA. V lost 8 bases, J lost 1 base, and 12 bases lay in between. This CDR3 spans 15 amino acids. This CDR3 is CASRLGGSYNSPLHF. As DNA, the CDR3 is TGTGCCAGCCGTTTAGGGGGATCCTATAATTCACCCCTCCACTTT.

This clonotype has only a few counts. V and J are TRBV19 and TRBJ1-1; D not certain. The CDR3 sequence is 11 residues long. The V end was cut by 1 base, the J end by 10 bases, with 7 bases between. Looked up from germline, CDR1 is LNHDA and CDR2 is SQIVND (reference sequence). DNA of the CDR3: TGTGCCAGTAGTATAGGAGGGCCAGCTTTCTTT. Translation: CASSIGGPAFF. The complete variable domain, with remaining parts taken from reference TRBV19 and TRBJ1-1, reads DGGITQSPKYLFRKEGQNVTLSCEQNLNHDAMYWYRQDPGQGLRLIYYSQIVNDFQKGDIAEGYSVSREKKESFPLTVTSAQKNPTAFYLCASSIGGPAFFGQGTRLTVV.

This clonotype has a handful of counts. V usage is TRBV27 and J usage is TRBJ1-1; D unresolved. Germline V gives CDR1 MNHEY, CDR2 SMNVEV (reference sequence). Deletions cut 2 bases from V and 0 bases from J, with 10 bases between. This CDR3 spans 15 amino acids. The CDR3 DNA sequence: TGTGCCAGCAGTTTAGCCCCGGGAATGAACACTGAAGCTTTCTTT. As protein: CASSLAPGMNTEAFF.

The chain has TRBV28 and TRBJ1-1, with unresolved D. V lost 4 bases, J lost 0 bases, and 12 bases lay in between. The CDR3 length is 15 residues. Germline V gives CDR1 MDHEN, CDR2 SYDVKM. The CDR3 reads CASSYRDALNTEAFF. The CDR3 DNA is TGTGCCAGCAGTTACCGCGACGCCCTGAACACTGAAGCTTTCTTT.

This clonotype was counted ten times or more. This chain joins TRBV4-1 and TRBJ2-2, with D perhaps given as TRBD1 or TRBD2 (5 bases each). This CDR3 region has 14 residues. Germline CDR1 reads MGHRA; CDR2 reads YSYEKL. Between the trimmed V and J ends, which lost 4 bases and 5 bases, there was a span of 11 bases. CDR3 sequence: CASSPPGRTGELFF. The CDR3 coding sequence is TGCGCCAGCAGCCCTCCGGGGCGGACCGGGGAGCTGTTTTTT.

CDR3 sequence reads: CASSTKNIQYF. CDR3 DNA: TGTGCCAGTAGTACCAAAAACATTCAGTACTTC. The J gene is TRBJ2-4, the V gene TRBV19, with unresolved D. V was shortened by 4 bases and J by 2 bases, with 0 bases between the two germline ends. Germline CDR1 reads LNHDA; CDR2 reads SQIVND (reference sequence). The CDR3 sequence is 11 residues long.

This chain joins TRBV12-5 and TRBJ2-2, with D uncertain. Germline assignment: CDR1 LGHNT and CDR2 FRNRAP. There are 12 residues in the CDR3. V dropped 0 bases and J dropped 7 bases, with 3 bases sitting between them. In DNA, the CDR3 is TGTGCTAGTGGTTTGGTGGACGGGGAGCTGTTTTTT. Protein sequence: CASGLVDGELFF.

The CDR3 sequence: CASSQGLLREKLFF. CDR3 nucleotides: TGTGCCAGCAGCCAAGGATTACTTAGGGAAAAACTGTTTTTT. The chain couples TRBV12-3 or TRBV12-4 to TRBJ1-4; D is unresolved. Trimming took off 6 bases at V and 8 bases at J, with 16 bases between the two ends. CDR3 size: 14 residues.

The sample holds a few counts of this clonotype. V and J are TRBV27 and TRBJ1-2; the match to TRBD1 covers 7 bases. Germline CDR1 MNHEY, CDR2 SMNVEV (reference sequence). Trimming took 5 bases from V and 0 from J; bases not matched to a gene: 9. The CDR3 covers 16 residues. CDR3: CASSPLTGAPNYGYTF. The CDR3 nucleotides read TGTGCCAGCAGTCCGCTTACAGGGGCCCCTAACTATGGCTACACCTTC.